The sequence of this T cell receptor (beta chain) was determined in a study of cytomegalovirus exposure and HLA in healthy donors. Clones were sequenced by immunoSEQ multiplex PCR, and TCRdb holds only the in-frame ones, with some missing. Of 250,000 to 300,000 clones in the sample, approximately 86% are singletons; the top ten hold roughly 1%. Trimming took 3 bases from V and 0 from J, leaving 12 bases between them. CDR3 length equals 15 residues. CDR1 and CDR2 (germline): MNHEY, SMNVEV (reference sequence). Worth noting for this clone: Its matching antigen is unknown.

Study-wide results and limits: Investigators reported some 150 TCR beta chains as tied to cytomegalovirus.

The chain recombines TRBV27 with TRBJ2-7, with D possibly matching TRBD2 (6 bases). Material for sequencing was PBMCs. The TCR sequence derives from a woman aged 18 to 35 in good health and CMV-seronegative. This chain's CDR3 is CASSFTGRSSYEQYF. For the CDR3, the DNA is TGTGCCAGCAGTTTTACGGGGAGGAGCTCCTACGAGCAGTACTTC.